This T cell receptor (beta chain) is drawn from a study of shared clonotypes between healthy human individuals. Cells designated naive CD8 were CD45RO-negative and were positively selected for CCR7, with terminally differentiated effector memory CD45RA+ cells excluded. CDR1 is MGHRA and CDR2 is YSYEKL in the germline V gene. The V segment lost 1 base and the J segment 2 bases; nucleotides outside the gene matches: 7. The CDR3 consists of 17 residues. Sequencing was performed with immunoSEQ multiplex PCR; in TCRdb, only in-frame clones are kept and a portion is missing. The sample records around 1,900,000 clones, just over 90% being singletons.

The chain combines TRBV4-1 with TRBJ2-5; 10 nucleotides match TRBD1. The source material was naive CD8+ T cells from PBMCs. The TCR comes from a man between 18 and 35 years old in good health. Some clones in this sample may be carry-over from other donors' samples. The CDR3 DNA is TGCGCCAGCAGCCAAGTAACAGGGACAGGGGTGCAAGAGACCCAGTACTTC. It encodes CASSQVTGTGVQETQYF.